What follows are 21 T cell receptor beta chains derived from one specimen sequenced in a study of regulatory T cells in long-lasting Graves disease (TCRdb year 2021). Library method: multiplex PCR. Sequenced using an Illumina HiSeq 4000. iRepertoire HTBI primers and Arm-PCR amplification of CDR3 regions were used to construct TCR beta libraries. TCRdb's own reprocessing of the public reads used fastp at Q25 and MiXCR and kept productive beta chains. CDR3 protein duplicates are merged, each entry listing the most common genes and DNA. Within this sample are under 250,000 distinct CDR3 sequences, with approximately 18% of them counted one time only. About 10% of the sample belongs to the ten largest clones. The time point label corresponds to: newly diagnosed GD, antithyroid drugs for less than 3 months. For both TCR sequencing and RNA sequencing, RNA was extracted from PBMCs in TRIzol. These same data were also listed under a study on T cells in Graves' hyperthyroidism and ophthalmopathy.

The material sequenced was peripheral blood mononuclear cells (PBMCs), taken at new diagnosis, from a patient treated with antithyroid drugs. All receptors derive from a woman aged 30 to 39 with Graves disease. Donor details come from another sample of the same person, matched by shared clones.

The chain couples TRBV2 to TRBJ2-5, with D maybe TRBD1 (6 bases). V was shortened by 8 bases and J by 5 bases, with 18 bases between the two germline ends. This CDR3 comprises 14 residues. Germline V CDR1 and CDR2: SNHLY, FYNNEI. For the CDR3, the DNA is TGTGCCAGCGGAAGGGACACTTTGGGGGAGACCCAGTACTTC. Amino acids: CASGRDTLGETQYF.

The chain has TRBV19 and TRBJ2-3; D perhaps matches TRBD2 (5 bases). Germline loops: CDR1 LNHDA, CDR2 SQIVND (reference sequence). The CDR3 sequence is 15 residues long. The V and J ends lost 5 bases and 9 bases respectively, with 21 bases between them. Here the CDR3 reads CASSPERTVHRTQYF. CDR3 nucleotides: TGTGCCAGTAGTCCCGAGCGGACCGTACACCGAACGCAGTATTTT.

The table lists this clonotype with many counts. The gene calls are TRBV7-2 and TRBJ2-6, with a possible D match to TRBD2 (5 bases). The CDR3 covers 15 residues. The germline CDR1 and CDR2 sequences are SGHTA and FQGNSA. Deletions cut 4 bases from V and 2 bases from J, with 9 bases between. The CDR3 loop is CASSSREPGANVLTF. CDR3 sequence (DNA): TGTGCCAGCAGCTCTAGGGAGCCTGGGGCCAACGTCCTGACTTTC.

This clonotype appeared a single time. The rearrangement links TRBV20-1 to TRBJ2-5, with 9 bases identical to TRBD2. Per germline, CDR1 DFQATT and CDR2 SNEGSKA (reference sequence). The V gene end was trimmed by 1 base and the J gene end by 7 bases; junction bases not matched to a gene: 7. This CDR3 has 14 amino acids. The CDR3, as DNA: TGCAGTGCTAGAGTGTCTAGCGGGAACCCGACCCAGTACTTC. As protein: CSARVSSGNPTQYF.

This clonotype came up many times. The chain combines TRBV20-1 with TRBJ2-4; 15 bases agree with TRBD2. The CDR3 consists of 15 residues. The V gene end was trimmed by 6 bases and the J gene end by 6 bases; junction bases not matched to a gene: 6. Germline V gene sequence: CDR1 DFQATT, CDR2 SNEGSKA (reference sequence). The CDR3 DNA sequence: TGCAGTGCCCCCCGGACTAGCGGGGGGGCAAACATTCAGTACTTC. Translation: CSAPRTSGGANIQYF.

In regard to this clonotype: A far bigger clonotype differs at one base, so this is likely a read error. V gene TRBV27 combines with J gene TRBJ2-1, with D perhaps matching TRBD2 (6 bases). From germline, CDR1 is MNHEY and CDR2 SMNVEV (reference sequence). The CDR3 spans 13 residues. Trimming removed 7 bases from V and 4 bases from J, with 11 bases in between. The CDR3 loop is CASTPGLYNEQFF. CDR3 nucleotide sequence: TGTGCCAGCACCCCGGGACTTTACAATGAGCAGTTCTTC.

Concerning this clonotype itself: A much larger clone lies a single base off, so this may be a read error. This sequence joins TRBV7-2 and TRBJ2-3; D gene unclear. This CDR3 is built from 17 residues. Germline-derived CDR1 and CDR2 are SGHTA and FQGNSA. This CDR3 reads CAGSLRAVGQSTDTQYF. CDR3 bases: TGTGCCGGCAGCCTCCGCGCGGTAGGCCAAAGCACAGATACGCAGTATTTT.

This clonotype was found many times. V gene TRBV11-3 combines with J gene TRBJ2-2, with a weak D call TRBD1 (6 bases). The germline V gene encodes CDR1 SGHNT and CDR2 YENEEA. The CDR3 loop spans 20 amino acids. Trimming removed 2 bases at V and 3 bases at J, with 25 bases between. The chain's CDR3 is CASSLNWAPPGVGDTGELFF. CDR3 sequence (DNA): TGTGCCAGCAGCTTAAACTGGGCCCCCCCAGGGGTCGGGGACACCGGGGAGCTGTTTTTT.

This clonotype occurred many times. This is likely a read error, given that the CDR3 carries no conserved phenylalanine or tryptophan at its end. It is unclear where the CDR3 begins or ends on the DNA, so no DNA is shown, and the CDR3 is as TCRdb lists it. This sequence joins TRBV11-3 and TRBJ1-1; TRBD1, the D gene given by the table, was not confirmed from the DNA. Germline CDR1 reads SGHNT; CDR2 reads YENEEA. The CDR3 is made up of 10 amino acids, end residues included. CDR3 residues: CAGRMGAMVC.

This clonotype was recorded a few times. J is TRBJ2-2 and V is TRBV19; maybe TRBD1 (8 bases). The CDR3 is made up of 14 amino acids. In germline, CDR1 is LNHDA, CDR2 SQIVND (reference sequence). V was cut by 10 bases and J by 3 bases, with 15 bases left in between. The CDR3 DNA reads TGTGCCACCGCGGGGGACAGGTACACCGGGGAGCTGTTTTTT. Its translation is CATAGDRYTGELFF.

Worth noting for this clonotype: A much larger clone sits a single nucleotide away, making a read error possible. The chain carries TRBV7-9 and TRBJ2-7, with D perhaps matching TRBD2 (6 bases). This CDR3 region has 13 residues. V was clipped by 4 bases and J by 7 bases, with 14 bases between them. The germline gives CDR1 SEHNR, CDR2 FQNEAQ (reference sequence). In DNA form, the CDR3 reads TGTGCCAGCAGCTCAAAAGGGAGGAATGAGCAGTACTTC. It codes for CASSSKGRNEQYF.

This clonotype showed up many times. The genes are TRBV6-2 or TRBV6-3 and TRBJ2-7, with D maybe TRBD1 (5 bases). The CDR3 loop spans 14 amino acids. Deletions cut 0 bases from V and 6 bases from J, with 12 bases between. Per germline, CDR1 MNHEY and CDR2 SVGEGT. The CDR3 sequence: CASSYSDSQGEQYF. In nucleotides, the CDR3 is TGTGCCAGCAGTTACTCAGACAGCCAGGGCGAGCAGTACTTC.

The chain carries TRBV7-9 and TRBJ2-7, with no clear D. CDR3 size: 13 residues. The ends were cut back, 5 bases at V and 4 bases at J, with 12 bases in the middle. The germline V gene encodes CDR1 SEHNR and CDR2 FQNEAQ (reference sequence). The CDR3 is CASSPPEWYEQYF. In DNA, the CDR3 is TGTGCCAGCAGCCCGCCTGAGTGGTACGAGCAGTACTTC. Full variable domain (rest looked up from reference TRBV7-9 and TRBJ2-7): DTGVSQNPRHKITKRGQNVTFRCDPISEHNRLYWYRQTLGQGPEFLTYFQNEAQLEKSRLLSDRFSAERPKGSFSTLEIQRTEQGDSAMYLCASSPPEWYEQYFGPGTRLTVT.

Many counts were recorded for this clonotype. This chain connects TRBV28 to TRBJ1-5, with a tentative D call TRBD1 (5 bases). V was clipped by 6 bases and J by 4 bases, with 7 bases between them. The CDR3 is 12 residues long. The V gene's germline CDR1 is MDHEN and CDR2 SYDVKM. Here the CDR3 reads CASREGNQPQHF. The CDR3 DNA sequence: TGTGCCAGCAGGGAGGGGAATCAGCCCCAGCATTTT.

This clonotype was seen repeatedly, ten times or more. The chain couples TRBV27 to TRBJ2-7, with D maybe TRBD1 (6 bases). The CDR3 loop spans 14 amino acids. Per germline, CDR1 MNHEY and CDR2 SMNVEV (reference sequence). The V end lost 5 bases, the J end lost 3 bases, and 14 bases lay between the germline ends. The CDR3 nucleotides read TGTGCCAGCAGTCCCGACCGGGACATCTACGAGCAGTACTTC. Protein sequence: CASSPDRDIYEQYF.

Many counts were recorded for this clonotype. This rearrangement joins TRBV3-1 to TRBJ1-5; tentatively, D is TRBD1 (5 bases). The CDR3 is made up of 14 amino acids. Trimming removed 3 bases at V and 0 bases at J, with 6 bases between. Per germline, CDR1 LGHDT and CDR2 YNNKEL (reference sequence). CDR3 in DNA: TGTGCCAGCAGCCAGGGGGTTAGCAATCAGCCCCAGCATTTT. Its translation is CASSQGVSNQPQHF.

This clonotype was observed at least ten times. DNA of the CDR3: TGTGCCTGGAATAAGGGGACTACCTCTTACCAAGAGACCCAGTACTTC. It encodes CAWNKGTTSYQETQYF. This chain uses TRBV30 with TRBJ2-5; TRBD2 agrees at 7 bases. Germline assignment: CDR1 GTSNPN and CDR2 SVGIG (reference sequence). The CDR3 totals 16 residues. Trimming removed 4 bases from V and 0 bases from J; junction bases left unmatched: 11.

The V and J genes are TRBV2 and TRBJ2-7; TRBD2 agrees at 7 bases. Per germline, CDR1 SNHLY and CDR2 FYNNEI. This CDR3 spans 15 amino acids. The ends lost 4 bases at V and 2 bases at J; junction bases unmatched: 8. In DNA form, the CDR3 reads TGTGCCAGCAGTGTAGTTCGGACTAGGACCTACGAGCAGTACTTC. This translates into CASSVVRTRTYEQYF.

This clonotype was observed many times. The J gene is TRBJ1-1, the V gene TRBV7-2; maybe TRBD1 (6 bases). The germline V gene encodes CDR1 SGHTA and CDR2 FQGNSA. Trimming removed 0 bases from V and 6 bases from J, with 11 bases in between. The CDR3 consists of 14 residues. CDR3 nucleotide sequence: TGTGCCAGCAGCTTAGCGGCAGGGGTCGCTGAAGCTTTCTTT. Protein product: CASSLAAGVAEAFF.

This clonotype has a count of ten or more. The chain carries TRBV28 and TRBJ1-5; 7 bases agree with TRBD1. This CDR3 has 16 amino acids. Germline V lookup: CDR1 MDHEN, CDR2 SYDVKM. The V gene end was trimmed by 5 bases and the J gene end by 7 bases; junction bases not matched to a gene: 14. The DNA for the CDR3 is TGTGCCAGCAGTCCCTCGCCGACAGGGAGGTGGCAGCCCCAGCATTTT. This encodes CASSPSPTGRWQPQHF.

The table lists this clonotype with many counts. This rearrangement joins TRBV11-2 to TRBJ2-3; D remains unclear. Germline lookup yields CDR1 SGHAT and CDR2 FQNNGV. Trimming pared 0 bases from V and 2 bases from J, leaving 9 bases between. The CDR3 covers 15 residues. Here the CDR3 reads CASSLDYLNTDTQYF. The CDR3 nucleotides are TGTGCCAGCAGCTTAGACTACCTGAACACAGATACGCAGTATTTT.